This T cell receptor (beta chain) came from a study of regulatory T cells in long-lasting Graves disease. Study as a whole: Antithyroid drugs had been taken by newly diagnosed Graves' patients for under 3 months. Study-wide results and limits: Persistent Graves' patients showed reduced TCR diversity versus newly diagnosed patients.

V shed 7 bases and J shed 4 bases, with 16 bases lying between them. The length of the CDR3 is 14 residues. Germline CDR1 and CDR2: MDHEN and SYDVKM. This clonotype occurred once. The antigen is unknown. Researchers made TCR beta libraries by using iRepertoire HTBI primers and running Arm-PCR on CDR3 regions. One entry per CDR3 protein results from TCRdb running MiXCR on the multiplex PCR reads. The sample lists about 320,000 distinct CDR3 sequences, approximately 20% seen once, with less than 40% in the top ten. Time point here: newly diagnosed GD, antithyroid drugs for less than 3 months. With RNA extracted from PBMCs as input, the TCR library was made. All patients originated from an endocrinology department located in Xi'an, China.

The V and J genes are TRBV28 and TRBJ1-2; D is unclear. The sequenced sample was peripheral blood mononuclear cells (PBMCs), obtained at new diagnosis, from a patient treated with antithyroid drugs. The clonotype originates from a female donor with Graves disease. CDR3 residues: CASTSRPTFYGYTF. In DNA form, the CDR3 reads TGTGCCAGCACCTCTCGCCCTACCTTCTATGGCTACACCTTC.